This passage covers 15 T cell receptor beta chains from one sample sequenced in a study of identical twins' blood T cells. MiXCR was run by TCRdb on the 5' RACE reads, yielding one entry per CDR3 protein. Among about 370,000 distinct CDR3 sequences listed, about 28% were seen once. Sequencing was performed on PBMCs. The receptors here all came from a woman aged 18-49 years in good health.

This clonotype showed up just a few times. The CDR3 is CASSEWRLAGKNIQYF. The DNA of the CDR3 is TGTGCCAGCAGTGAATGGCGTCTAGCGGGAAAAAACATTCAGTACTTC. V and J are TRBV6-1 and TRBJ2-4; 9 nucleotides align to TRBD2. There are 16 residues in the CDR3. V trimming: 2 bases; J trimming: 4 bases; junction bases outside the gene matches: 6. Germline CDR1 MNHNS, CDR2 SASEGT.

This chain links TRBV12-5 with TRBJ2-6; D not certain. Trimming removed 4 bases from V and 0 bases from J, with 16 bases in between. This CDR3 is built from 18 residues. Germline values: CDR1 LGHNT, CDR2 FRNRAP. The CDR3 nucleotides read TGTGCTAGTGGTTCTTTGACGTACTACGACTCTGGGGCCAACGTCCTGACTTTC. Its translation: CASGSLTYYDSGANVLTF.

The sample holds a few counts of this clonotype. V usage is TRBV5-1 and J usage is TRBJ2-1, with D unresolved. The V end was cut by 4 bases, the J end by 4 bases, with 9 bases between. The CDR3 is 13 amino acids. Germline lookup yields CDR1 SGHRS and CDR2 YFSETQ. Here the CDR3 reads CASSNDPYNEQFF. DNA for the CDR3: TGCGCCAGCAGCAACGACCCTTACAATGAGCAGTTCTTC.

This clonotype has only a few counts. V and J are TRBV20-1 and TRBJ1-1; D not resolved. In germline, CDR1 is DFQATT, CDR2 SNEGSKA (reference sequence). The CDR3 is 11 amino acids. V shed 8 bases and J shed 1 base, with 8 bases lying between them. CDR3 amino acids: CSRSTNTEAFF. The DNA of the CDR3 is TGCAGTCGCTCGACGAACACTGAAGCTTTCTTT.

Remarks on this clonotype: Because it lacks the conserved phenylalanine or tryptophan at the end, this CDR3 is likely a read error. This chain connects TRBV7-2 to TRBJ1-2; D call uncertain. Germline-derived CDR1 and CDR2 are SGHTA and FQGNSA. V lost 1 base, J lost 0 bases, and 12 bases lay in between. This CDR3 spans 16 amino acids. Written as DNA, the CDR3 is TGTGCCAGCAGCTTAGAGGCAGGTCGGACTAACTATGGCTACACCCTC. This codes for CASSLEAGRTNYGYTL.

The chain recombines TRBV7-2 with TRBJ1-2; D remains unclear. V gave up 2 bases and J gave up 3 bases, with 7 bases separating them. The CDR3 extends over 13 amino acids. The germline V gene has CDR1 SGHTA and CDR2 FQGNSA. The CDR3 spells CASSLLQDYGYTF. CDR3 DNA sequence: TGTGCCAGCAGCTTACTGCAGGACTATGGCTACACCTTC. Combining the CDR3 with reference TRBV7-2 and TRBJ1-2 gives the whole variable domain GAGVSQSPSNKVTEKGKDVELRCDPISGHTALYWYRQSLGQGLEFLIYFQGNSAPDKSGLPSDRFSAERTGGSVSTLTIQRTQQEDSAVYLCASSLLQDYGYTFGSGTRLTVV.

The chain has TRBV12-3 or TRBV12-4 and TRBJ2-7, with D perhaps TRBD2 (6 bases). V gave up 4 bases and J gave up 4 bases, with 26 bases separating them. This CDR3 region has 18 residues. DNA for the CDR3: TGTGCCAGCAGTTCGTCTAGTGCTTTGGGACTGCGGATTTACGAGCAGTACTTC. It codes for CASSSSSALGLRIYEQYF.

The V call is TRBV5-1, the J call TRBJ2-7; D is perhaps TRBD2 (6 bases). The CDR3 runs to 13 residues. The germline V and J ends were trimmed by 3 bases and 1 base, with 8 bases remaining between them. The germline V gene has CDR1 SGHRS and CDR2 YFSETQ. The CDR3 loop is CASSWGLSYEQYF. CDR3 in DNA: TGCGCCAGCAGCTGGGGACTTTCCTACGAGCAGTACTTC.

CDR3 sequence reads: CASSEQGGPYNEQFF. CDR3 DNA sequence: TGTGCCAGCTCAGAACAGGGAGGGCCCTACAATGAGCAGTTCTTC. This chain uses TRBV18 with TRBJ2-1, with a tentative D call TRBD2 (7 bases). The CDR3 consists of 15 residues. CDR1 and CDR2 (germline): KGHSH, LQKENI. The germline V and J ends were trimmed by 5 bases and 2 bases, with 13 bases remaining between them.

The gene calls are TRBV7-2 and TRBJ2-1; the D is unclear. V lost 1 base and J lost 3, with 10 bases in between. This CDR3 region has 15 residues. Germline assignment: CDR1 SGHTA and CDR2 FQGNSA. For the CDR3, the DNA is TGTGCCAGCAGCTTAGACGGCAGTGGCTACAATGAGCAGTTCTTC. Translation: CASSLDGSGYNEQFF. The variable domain in full, completed from reference TRBV7-2 and TRBJ2-1, reads GAGVSQSPSNKVTEKGKDVELRCDPISGHTALYWYRQSLGQGLEFLIYFQGNSAPDKSGLPSDRFSAERTGGSVSTLTIQRTQQEDSAVYLCASSLDGSGYNEQFFGPGTRLTVL.

This clonotype was seen a few times. J is TRBJ1-2 and V is TRBV20-1; D perhaps matches TRBD1 (5 bases). V gave up 1 base and J gave up 3 bases, with 12 bases separating them. The germline CDR1 and CDR2 sequences are DFQATT and SNEGSKA (reference sequence). The CDR3 length is 14 residues. CDR3 amino acids: CSARVTGGDYGYTF. CDR3 nucleotide sequence: TGCAGTGCTAGAGTGACCGGGGGGGACTATGGCTACACCTTC.

This clonotype was detected ten times or more. V usage is TRBV3-1 and J usage is TRBJ1-4, with a possible D match to TRBD1 (5 bases). The V gene's germline CDR1 is LGHDT and CDR2 YNNKEL (reference sequence). Trimming left V 1 base short and J 8 bases short, with 11 bases between. The CDR3 length is 14 residues. The CDR3 sequence: CASSQGGLGEKLFF. The CDR3 region has the DNA TGTGCCAGCAGCCAAGGGGGACTGGGCGAAAAACTGTTTTTT.

Concerning this clonotype: This may arise from a read error, as a much more abundant clone is one base away. The CDR3, as DNA: TGTGCCAGCAGCGGAGGGGGTTCACCCCTCCACTTT. Translated: CASSGGGSPLHF. The chain uses TRBV3-1 and TRBJ1-6; D may be TRBD1 (6 bases). The CDR3 length is 12 residues. The V end lost 5 bases, the J end lost 9 bases, and 8 bases lay between the germline ends. CDR1 LGHDT and CDR2 YNNKEL come from the germline V gene (reference sequence).

This clonotype turned up a few times. V is TRBV9 and J is TRBJ2-7; TRBD1 matches 7 bases. The trim removed 2 bases at V and 2 bases at J, leaving 4 bases unmatched. Germline V CDR1 and CDR2: SGDLS, YYNGEE. The CDR3 runs 14 residues. Written as DNA, the CDR3 is TGTGCCAGCAGCGTCCGGGACAGAGCCTACGAGCAGTACTTC. Translating it yields CASSVRDRAYEQYF. Full variable domain (missing parts from reference TRBV9 and TRBJ2-7): DSGVTQTPKHLITATGQRVTLRCSPRSGDLSVYWYQQSLDQGLQFLIQYYNGEERAKGNILERFSAQQFPDLHSELNLSSLELGDSALYFCASSVRDRAYEQYFGPGTRLTVT.

The chain has TRBV5-1 and TRBJ1-2; TRBD1 matches at 8 bases. The V gene end was trimmed by 8 bases and the J gene end by 7 bases; junction bases not matched to a gene: 7. CDR1 and CDR2 (germline): SGHRS, YFSETQ. The CDR3 consists of 12 residues. CDR3 in amino acids: CASAFDRGGYTF. Here the CDR3 DNA reads TGCGCCAGTGCCTTCGACAGGGGTGGCTACACCTTC.